These 3 T cell receptor beta chains share one sample of origin, sequenced in a study of shared clonotypes between healthy human individuals. Terminally differentiated effector memory CD45RA+ cells were excluded by CCR7 positive selection of CD45RO-negative cells. The repertoire was sequenced with immunoSEQ multiplex PCR; TCRdb's copy has only in-frame clones and lacks some. The data show millions of clones, about 92% seen once. Sequencing was performed on naive CD8+ T cells from PBMCs. The receptors originated from a man between 18 and 29 years old in good health. Some clones in this sample may be carry-over from other donors' samples.

This chain links TRBV29-1 with TRBJ2-7, with 8 bases aligning to TRBD1. The germline V gene has CDR1 SQVTM and CDR2 ANQGSEA. The junction had 10 bases not matched to a gene; V was cut back by 8 bases and J by 1 base. The CDR3 totals 14 residues. The CDR3 sequence: CSTQGGTGSYEQYF. CDR3 coding DNA: TGCAGCACACAAGGGGGGACAGGTTCCTACGAGCAGTACTTC.

This clone was found once. This chain connects TRBV7-9 to TRBJ2-2; 16 positions agree with TRBD2. V shed 5 bases, J shed 4 bases, and the junction held 7 bases outside the gene matches. The CDR3 spans 18 residues. Germline CDR1 and CDR2: SEHNR and FQNEAQ (reference sequence). DNA of the CDR3: TGTGCCAGCAGCCTGGGACTAGCGGGAGGGATCGGCACCGGGGAGCTGTTTTTT. Amino acids: CASSLGLAGGIGTGELFF.

This chain joins TRBV5-1 and TRBJ1-1; possibly TRBD1 for D (6 bases). The V end lost 0 bases, the J end lost 2 bases, and 14 bases lay between the germline ends. This CDR3 comprises 16 residues. Germline CDR1 and CDR2: SGHRS and YFSETQ. CDR3 loop: CASSLAGAGVNTEAFF. The CDR3 bases are TGCGCCAGCAGCTTGGCCGGAGCAGGGGTCAACACTGAAGCTTTCTTT. Based on the CDR3 plus reference TRBV5-1 and TRBJ1-1, the full variable domain is KAGVTQTPRYLIKTRGQQVTLSCSPISGHRSVSWYQQTPGQGLQFLFEYFSETQRNKGNFPGRFSGRQFSNSRSEMNVSTLELGDSALYLCASSLAGAGVNTEAFFGQGTRLTVV.